This T cell receptor beta chain is from a study of T cell repertoires in cytomegalovirus infection. About the research overall: The public TCR beta signatures pointed to both CMV infection and matching HLA type.

Notes on the study in general: There were carriers of CMV plus the relevant HLA, and cumulative public TCR beta family frequency identified them.

This clonotype has ten or more counts. Its antigen is still unknown. TCRdb used MiXCR to reprocess the reads, holding one entry per CDR3 protein. The sample has some 180,000 distinct CDR3 sequences, roughly 9.8% seen once. This CDR3 region has 15 residues. Trimming took off 0 bases at V and 7 bases at J, with 13 bases between the two ends. Germline V gene sequence: CDR1 MNHEY, CDR2 SVGEGT. The clonotype originates from a human donor in good health (CMV status not recorded). Some clones in this sample may be carry-over from other donors' samples. The chain links TRBV6-2 or TRBV6-3 to TRBJ2-1, with D uncertain. Source material: PBMCs. CDR3 region: CASSYSLLPGNEQFF. The CDR3 DNA sequence: TGTGCCAGCAGTTACTCGCTACTGCCGGGTAATGAGCAGTTCTTC.